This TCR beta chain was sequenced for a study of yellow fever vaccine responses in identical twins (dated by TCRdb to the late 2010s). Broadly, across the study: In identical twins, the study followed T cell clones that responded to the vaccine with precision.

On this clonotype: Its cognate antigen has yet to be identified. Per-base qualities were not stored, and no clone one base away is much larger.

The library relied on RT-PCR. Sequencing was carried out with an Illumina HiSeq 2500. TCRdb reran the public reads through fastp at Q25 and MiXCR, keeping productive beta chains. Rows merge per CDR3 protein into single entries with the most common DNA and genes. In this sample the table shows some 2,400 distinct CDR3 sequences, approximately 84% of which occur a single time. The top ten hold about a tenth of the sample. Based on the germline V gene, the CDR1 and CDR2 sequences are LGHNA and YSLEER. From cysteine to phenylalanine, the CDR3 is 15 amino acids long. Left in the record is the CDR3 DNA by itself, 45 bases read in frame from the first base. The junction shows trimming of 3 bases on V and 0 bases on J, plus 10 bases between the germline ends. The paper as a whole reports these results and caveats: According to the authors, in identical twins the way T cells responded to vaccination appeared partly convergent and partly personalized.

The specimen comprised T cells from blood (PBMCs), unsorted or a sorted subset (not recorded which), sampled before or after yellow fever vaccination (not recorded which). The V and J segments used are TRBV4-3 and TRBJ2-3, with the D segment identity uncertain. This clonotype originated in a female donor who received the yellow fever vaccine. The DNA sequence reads TGCGCCAGCAGCCATAGACATCCTAGCACAGATACGCAGTATTTT. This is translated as CASSHRHPSTDTQYF.